This T cell receptor (beta chain) was identified during a study of blood T cells in healthy people across ages. Turning to this clonotype: Its target is not known.

This CDR3 has 13 amino acids. J gave up 4 bases and V 6 bases, and 7 bases lay outside the gene matches. In germline, CDR1 is DFQATT, CDR2 SNEGSKA (reference sequence). A minimum of 6 micrograms of total RNA was extracted per sample. Primed by a sample-barcoded 5' primer and a J-beta primer mix, a second PCR proceeded for about 7 to 11 cycles. Each CDR3 protein gets one entry after TCRdb re-called the 5' RACE reads with MiXCR. The data hold about 580,000 distinct CDR3 sequences, with 40% to 50% observed a single time. Notes on the study in general: Higher diversity, along with more naive CD4+ cells, distinguished long-lived donors from aged donors. Estimates of total diversity, which came from one million sequenced T cells, were considered to be underestimates. TCR beta diversity correlated strongly with naive T cell percentage.

This rearrangement joins TRBV20-1 to TRBJ1-1; the match to TRBD1 covers 8 bases. Sequencing was carried out using blood. The clonotype originates from an elderly man in good health. CDR3 region: CSAATGEVTEAFF. CDR3 in DNA: TGCAGTGCCGCGACAGGGGAGGTCACTGAAGCTTTCTTT.